The 24 T cell receptor beta chains presented below share a single source sample, sequenced in a study of T cell responses to AZD1222 COVID-19 vaccine. TCRdb's table, derived via immunoSEQ multiplex PCR, lists solely in-frame clones and lacks some. The sample includes 180,000 or so clones, 80% to 95% of them seen just once. Sequences were derived from peripheral blood, sampled 28 days after the second AZD1222 dose. Receptors were obtained from an adult who received the AZD1222 COVID-19 vaccine.

The chain is built from TRBV7-9 and TRBJ1-1; 7 nucleotides align to TRBD1. CDR1 SEHNR and CDR2 FQNEAQ come from the germline V gene (reference sequence). V dropped 5 bases and J dropped 8; count of bases not matched to a gene: 14. The CDR3 has 15 amino acids. This chain's CDR3 is CASSPRVGVTGEAFF. CDR3 bases: TGTGCCAGCAGCCCCAGGGTGGGGGTGACAGGGGAAGCTTTCTTT.

The chain is built from TRBV5-8 and TRBJ2-5; 8 bases map to TRBD1. Germline V lookup: CDR1 SGHTS, CDR2 YDEGEE. V gave up 4 bases and J gave up 2 bases; unmatched junction bases: 4. This CDR3 has 14 residues. In DNA form, the CDR3 reads TGTGCCAGCAGCATGGGACAGGCTCAAGAGACCCAGTACTTC. Protein product: CASSMGQAQETQYF. The full variable domain, its missing parts supplied by reference TRBV5-8 and TRBJ2-5, is EAGVTQSPTHLIKTRGQQATLRCSPISGHTSVYWYQQALGLGLQFLLWYDEGEERNRGNFPPRFSGRQFPNYSSELNVNALELEDSALYLCASSMGQAQETQYFGPGTRLLVL.

This clone was counted a single time. The genes are TRBV9 and TRBJ1-2; a possible D gene is TRBD1 (5 bases). Trimming took off 0 bases at V and 1 base at J, with 7 bases between the two ends. Germline lookup yields CDR1 SGDLS and CDR2 YYNGEE. The CDR3 is 14 residues long. CDR3 in DNA: TGTGCCAGCAGCGTAGCAGGGCTTAACTATGGCTACACCTTC. Amino acid sequence: CASSVAGLNYGYTF. Variable domain in full (rest from reference TRBV9 and TRBJ1-2): DSGVTQTPKHLITATGQRVTLRCSPRSGDLSVYWYQQSLDQGLQFLIQYYNGEERAKGNILERFSAQQFPDLHSELNLSSLELGDSALYFCASSVAGLNYGYTFGSGTRLTVV.

The chain recombines TRBV9 with TRBJ2-5; D may correspond to TRBD1 or TRBD2 (6 bases each). CDR3 length: 16 amino acids. CDR1 SGDLS and CDR2 YYNGEE come from the germline V gene. V gave up 0 bases and J gave up 1 base, with 13 bases separating them. In nucleotides, the CDR3 is TGTGCCAGCAGCGTAGAGGGGGGCTCCTCCCAAGAGACCCAGTACTTC. As protein: CASSVEGGSSQETQYF.

J is TRBJ2-1 and V is TRBV30, with 9 bases fitting TRBD2. CDR1 is GTSNPN, CDR2 SVGIG, per germline (reference sequence). The CDR3 is 18 residues long. The ends lost 3 bases at V and 0 bases at J; junction bases unmatched: 12. Written as DNA, the CDR3 is TGTGCCTGGAGGGATGCTGCGGGAGGGCCCGGCTCCTACAATGAGCAGTTCTTC. Its protein is CAWRDAAGGPGSYNEQFF.

This clone occurred once. Other DNA sequences in the same sample also yield this CDR3. The chain uses TRBV11-3 and TRBJ2-2; 8 bases align to TRBD1. Trimming took 5 bases from V and 6 from J; bases not matched to a gene: 8. The CDR3 is made up of 15 amino acids. Germline assignment: CDR1 SGHNT and CDR2 YENEEA. CDR3 protein: CASSAPGQVPGELFF. The CDR3 DNA sequence: TGTGCCAGCAGCGCACCGGGACAGGTTCCCGGGGAGCTGTTTTTT.

The chain has TRBV4-1 and TRBJ2-7; a weak D match, TRBD1 (6 bases). Trimming took 0 bases from V and 5 from J, leaving 17 bases between them. This CDR3 has 16 residues. Looked up from germline, CDR1 is MGHRA and CDR2 is YSYEKL. The CDR3 DNA is TGCGCCAGCAGCCAAGATAGGGGGAACCTCCCGAACGAGCAGTACTTC. Encoded protein: CASSQDRGNLPNEQYF.

This clone appeared once. CDR3 region: CASSIDLVDKETQYF. The DNA of the CDR3 is TGTGCCAGTAGTATAGATCTTGTGGATAAAGAGACCCAGTACTTC. The V gene is TRBV19, the J gene TRBJ2-5; D uncertain. CDR1 and CDR2 (germline): LNHDA, SQIVND (reference sequence). The ends were cut back, 0 bases at V and 3 bases at J, with 11 bases in the middle. The CDR3 spans 15 residues.

The chain uses TRBV13 and TRBJ1-4, with 7 bases identical to TRBD1. The ends lost 3 bases at V and 5 bases at J; junction bases unmatched: 9. In germline, CDR1 is PRHDT, CDR2 FYEKMQ (reference sequence). This CDR3 has 16 residues. CDR3 sequence (DNA): TGTGCCAGCAGCTTGAGCCGACAGGGATACAATGAAAAACTGTTTTTT. Translation gives CASSLSRQGYNEKLFF.

V usage is TRBV6-2 or TRBV6-3 and J usage is TRBJ2-1; TRBD1 is a possible D gene (5 bases). The germline V gene encodes CDR1 MNHEY and CDR2 SVGEGT. V shed 5 bases and J shed 9 bases, with 8 bases lying between them. This CDR3 is built from 11 residues. This chain's CDR3 is CASSQGSEQFF. As DNA, the CDR3 is TGTGCCAGCAGTCAGGGAAGTGAGCAGTTCTTC.

The CDR3 coding sequence is TGTGCCACCACGGACAGGGTCAATGAGCAGTTCTTC. Its translation: CATTDRVNEQFF. The V and J genes are TRBV6-6 and TRBJ2-1; the match to TRBD1 covers 8 bases. The J segment lost 6 bases and the V segment lost 10 bases, leaving 5 bases of the junction unmatched. The CDR3 is 12 amino acids. The germline gives CDR1 MNHNY, CDR2 SVGAGI (reference sequence).

This clone appeared once. This chain uses TRBV5-6 with TRBJ1-2; tentatively, D is TRBD1 (6 bases). Trimming removed 4 bases from V and 0 bases from J, with 19 bases in between. In germline, CDR1 is SGHDT, CDR2 YYEEEE. The CDR3 runs 17 residues. CDR3 DNA: TGTGCCAGCAGCATAGGGACAAGACTAACCTCTAACTATGGCTACACCTTC. Amino acid sequence: CASSIGTRLTSNYGYTF.

The V call is TRBV7-6, the J call TRBJ2-7, with 12 bases fitting TRBD1. Per the germline V gene, CDR1 is SGHVS and CDR2 is FNYEAQ. The CDR3 has 15 amino acids. J gave up 5 bases and V 5 bases, and 7 bases lay outside the gene matches. The CDR3 sequence: CASSPRDRGQNEQYF. In nucleotides, the CDR3 is TGTGCCAGCAGCCCCCGGGACAGGGGGCAGAACGAGCAGTACTTC.

This clone occurred many times. The chain combines TRBV6-6 with TRBJ1-2; D is unclear. The CDR3 runs 15 residues. Germline CDR1 reads MNHNY; CDR2 reads SVGAGI (reference sequence). V lost 5 bases and J 3 bases, leaving 16 bases between the germline ends. CDR3 amino acids: CASSGVANAHYGYTF. The CDR3 coding sequence is TGTGCCAGCAGTGGGGTAGCTAACGCCCACTATGGCTACACCTTC.

This clone appeared a single time. CDR3 protein: CASSLVPRDNEQFF. The CDR3 DNA reads TGTGCCAGCAGCTTGGTCCCCCGAGACAATGAGCAGTTCTTC. The V and J genes are TRBV5-6 and TRBJ2-1; D not resolved. From germline, CDR1 is SGHDT and CDR2 YYEEEE. The CDR3 totals 14 residues. The V gene lost 0 bases and the J gene lost 5 bases, with 9 bases spanning the gap.

This sequence joins TRBV9 and TRBJ2-5; the D gene is possibly TRBD1 (6 bases). V gave up 4 bases and J gave up 7 bases, with 17 bases separating them. The CDR3 is 14 amino acids. CDR1 and CDR2 from the germline V gene are SGDLS and YYNGEE. This chain's CDR3 is CASSSRQGLRTQYF. The CDR3 DNA sequence: TGTGCCAGCAGCTCCCGCCAGGGGCTAAGGACCCAGTACTTC. Full variable domain (rest looked up from reference TRBV9 and TRBJ2-5): DSGVTQTPKHLITATGQRVTLRCSPRSGDLSVYWYQQSLDQGLQFLIQYYNGEERAKGNILERFSAQQFPDLHSELNLSSLELGDSALYFCASSSRQGLRTQYFGPGTRLLVL.

CDR3 DNA: TGTGCCAGCTCCCCCTGGGGGGATAGGATGCAAAAACTGTTTTTT. This translates into CASSPWGDRMQKLFF. The chain combines TRBV11-2 with TRBJ1-4; maybe TRBD1 (5 bases). The CDR3 length is 15 residues. Germline V gene data show CDR1 as SGHAT and CDR2 as FQNNGV. V dropped 8 bases and J dropped 9 bases, with 22 bases sitting between them.

The rearrangement joins TRBV29-1 to TRBJ2-3, with TRBD2 as a possible D gene (6 bases). CDR1 is SQVTM and CDR2 is ANQGSEA in the germline V gene. V lost 6 bases to trimming and J lost 7 bases, with 20 bases between them. CDR3 size: 14 residues. DNA for the CDR3: TGCAGCGTGGAAACCTGGGACTCCGGATATACGCAGTATTTT. It is translated as CSVETWDSGYTQYF.

The CDR3 coding sequence is TGTGCCAGCAGTTTTCAAGGGCTAGGCGGAGCCGGGGAGCTGTTTTTT. Residues: CASSFQGLGGAGELFF. The J gene is TRBJ2-2, the V gene TRBV27; no definite D call. Germline CDR1 is MNHEY and CDR2 is SMNVEV (reference sequence). CDR3 length equals 16 residues. V was clipped by 3 bases and J by 6 bases, with 17 bases between them.

This chain links TRBV7-8 with TRBJ1-1; TRBD1 agrees at 8 bases. Germline lookup yields CDR1 SGHVS and CDR2 FQNEAQ. J lost 1 base, V lost 5 bases, and 9 bases had no gene match. The CDR3 loop spans 16 amino acids. The CDR3 nucleotides are TGTGCCAGCAGCCCCCCGACAGGGGTGGGGAACACTGAAGCTTTCTTT. Translation: CASSPPTGVGNTEAFF. The full variable domain, its missing parts supplied by reference TRBV7-8 and TRBJ1-1, is GAGVSQSPRYKVAKRGQDVALRCDPISGHVSLFWYQQALGQGPEFLTYFQNEAQLDKSGLPSDRFFAERPEGSVSTLKIQRTQQEDSAVYLCASSPPTGVGNTEAFFGQGTRLTVV.

This clone came up once. The chain couples TRBV11-2 to TRBJ2-3, with 7 bases matching TRBD1. Germline CDR1 reads SGHAT; CDR2 reads FQNNGV. V lost 6 bases, J lost 4 bases, and 4 bases stayed unmatched. The CDR3 covers 13 residues. In DNA, the CDR3 is TGTGCCAGCAGGACAGGGTTCCCAGATACGCAGTATTTT. Its protein is CASRTGFPDTQYF.

The gene calls are TRBV10-1 and TRBJ1-1, with TRBD1 as a possible D gene (5 bases). CDR3 length: 14 amino acids. The germline V gene has CDR1 WNHNN and CDR2 SYGVQD (reference sequence). The V and J ends lost 1 base and 8 bases respectively, with 14 bases between them. As DNA, the CDR3 is TGCGCCAGCAGTGAGTATCAGGGAATCGGCGAAGCTTTCTTT. Protein product: CASSEYQGIGEAFF.

This chain's CDR3 is CASTRVRGRTDTQYF. The CDR3 bases are TGTGCCAGCACCCGAGTTAGGGGGCGGACAGATACGCAGTATTTT. The J gene is TRBJ2-3, the V gene TRBV6-5; TRBD1 matches at 7 bases. The CDR3 length is 15 residues. V was clipped by 7 bases and J by 3 bases; unmatched bases: 10. Germline V lookup: CDR1 MNHEY, CDR2 SVGAGI.

This clone was seen just once. This chain uses TRBV10-3 with TRBJ1-2, with D perhaps TRBD1 (5 bases). Germline CDR1 ENHRY, CDR2 SYGVKD. This CDR3 has 16 residues. Trimming removed 0 bases at V and 4 bases at J, with 15 bases between. Written as DNA, the CDR3 is TGTGCCATCAGTGAGTCGTCCGGGGCAGCAGTCTATGGCTACACCTTC. Translation: CAISESSGAAVYGYTF.